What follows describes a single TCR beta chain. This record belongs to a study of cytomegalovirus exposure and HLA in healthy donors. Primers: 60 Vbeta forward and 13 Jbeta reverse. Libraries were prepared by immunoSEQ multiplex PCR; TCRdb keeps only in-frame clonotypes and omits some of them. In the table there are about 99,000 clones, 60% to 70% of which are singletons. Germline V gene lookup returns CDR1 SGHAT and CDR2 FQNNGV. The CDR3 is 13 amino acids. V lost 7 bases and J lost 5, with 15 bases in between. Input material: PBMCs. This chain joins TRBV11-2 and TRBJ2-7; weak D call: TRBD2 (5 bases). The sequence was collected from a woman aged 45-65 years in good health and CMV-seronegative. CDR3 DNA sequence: TGTGCCAGCACCAACGGGATTACCCACGAGCAGTACTTC. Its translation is CASTNGITHEQYF.